These 21 T cell receptor beta chains were sequenced from one sample in a study of blood T cell repertoires in COVID-19 (dated by TCRdb to 2020 to 2022). To prepare the library, the immunoSEQ multiplex PCR assay was applied. TCRdb holds this immuneACCESS table with in-frame rearrangements only. Some clones are missing; in checked studies, unresolved V genes explain under half, and the rest has no known cause. Across this sample there are 100,000 to 150,000 clones, with about 79% seen only once. The ten largest account for about 40% of the sample. Sequenced input: peripheral blood. The source of these receptors is a man aged 35 to 55 with active or convalescent COVID-19.

Here the CDR3 reads CASSHWGYEAFF. The DNA for the CDR3 is TGTGCCAGCAGCCATTGGGGCTACGAAGCTTTCTTT. This sequence joins TRBV7-8 and TRBJ1-1; D is possibly TRBD1 (5 bases). The CDR3 runs to 12 residues. Germline CDR1 is SGHVS and CDR2 is FQNEAQ. Trimming shortened V by 5 bases and J by 8 bases, and 12 bases separated the two germline ends.

The J gene is TRBJ1-1, the V gene TRBV29-1; D uncertain. The germline V gene encodes CDR1 SQVTM and CDR2 ANQGSEA. The CDR3 sequence is 12 residues long. V was pared by 2 bases and J by 0 bases, with 4 bases between. The CDR3 DNA reads TGCAGCGTTGAAACAGTGAACACTGAAGCTTTCTTT. Protein sequence: CSVETVNTEAFF.

The gene calls are TRBV29-1 and TRBJ1-1; tentatively, D is TRBD1 (5 bases). The CDR3 loop spans 12 amino acids. V gave up 7 bases and J gave up 0 bases, with 9 bases separating them. From germline, CDR1 is SQVTM and CDR2 ANQGSEA. In nucleotides, the CDR3 is TGCAGCGCTGGGACTTTGAACACTGAAGCTTTCTTT. Translating gives CSAGTLNTEAFF.

The chain joins TRBV28 to TRBJ1-5; perhaps TRBD1 as D (6 bases). The CDR3 totals 17 residues. Germline V gene data show CDR1 as MDHEN and CDR2 as SYDVKM. V gave up 3 bases and J gave up 7 bases, with 22 bases separating them. CDR3 sequence reads: CASSLALIFNRAQPQHF. For the CDR3, the DNA is TGTGCCAGCAGTTTGGCCCTCATATTTAACAGGGCCCAGCCCCAGCATTTT. Drawing the rest from reference TRBV28 and TRBJ1-5, the complete variable domain is DVKVTQSSRYLVKRTGEKVFLECVQDMDHENMFWYRQDPGLGLRLIYFSYDVKMKEKGDIPEGYSVSREKKERFSLILESASTNQTSMYLCASSLALIFNRAQPQHFGDGTRLSIL.

The chain recombines TRBV7-2 with TRBJ2-7; weak D call: TRBD1 (6 bases). The ends were cut back, 1 base at V and 5 bases at J, with 15 bases in the middle. Per germline, CDR1 SGHTA and CDR2 FQGNSA. The CDR3 loop spans 15 amino acids. This CDR3 reads CASSLGGQGLDEQYF. CDR3 sequence (DNA): TGTGCCAGCAGCTTAGGGGGGCAGGGTCTCGACGAGCAGTACTTC.

This clone turned up a few times. The CDR3 coding sequence is TGTGCCTGGAGTGTGGGAAGGGGACTTGGCTACACCTTC. It codes for CAWSVGRGLGYTF. This sequence joins TRBV30 and TRBJ1-2, with D perhaps matching TRBD1 (5 bases). Looked up from germline, CDR1 is GTSNPN and CDR2 is SVGIG (reference sequence). The CDR3 runs to 13 residues. The V end was cut by 0 bases, the J end by 7 bases, with 12 bases between.

This clone was counted once. J is TRBJ1-4 and V is TRBV4-2, with D perhaps TRBD1 (6 bases). Germline assignment: CDR1 LGHNA and CDR2 YNFKEQ. The V end was cut by 5 bases, the J end by 10 bases, with 17 bases between. The CDR3 sequence is 14 residues long. This CDR3 reads CASSVQGPTVKLFF. The CDR3 nucleotides are TGTGCCAGCAGCGTACAGGGCCCCACGGTAAAACTGTTTTTT.

CDR3 sequence: CASGLTLADHYEQYF. The CDR3 DNA reads as TGTGCTAGTGGTTTGACACTAGCGGATCACTACGAGCAGTACTTC. This sequence joins TRBV12-5 and TRBJ2-7, with TRBD2 identical over 8 bases. Looked up from germline, CDR1 is LGHNT and CDR2 is FRNRAP. The CDR3 has 15 residues. With 2 bases clipped from V and 3 bases from J, the junction kept 6 bases outside the gene matches. Full variable domain (missing parts from reference TRBV12-5 and TRBJ2-7): DARVTQTPRHKVTEMGQEVTMRCQPILGHNTVFWYRQTMMQGLELLAYFRNRAPLDDSGMPKDRFSAEMPDATLATLKIQPSEPRDSAVYFCASGLTLADHYEQYFGPGTRLTVT.

A single count supports this clone. This chain joins TRBV15 and TRBJ1-6; 10 positions match TRBD1. Unmatched junction bases numbered 3, after V lost 1 base and J lost 6 bases. CDR1 and CDR2 from the germline V gene are LNHNV and YYDKDF (reference sequence). This CDR3 contains 16 residues. CDR3 coding DNA: TGTGCCACCAGCAGAGCGACAGGGGGCCCTAATTCACCCCTCCACTTT. Its translation: CATSRATGGPNSPLHF.

The CDR3 spells CASSPDGTYEQYF. The CDR3 nucleotides are TGTGCCAGCAGTCCGGACGGGACCTACGAGCAGTACTTC. The chain couples TRBV12-3 or TRBV12-4 to TRBJ2-7; D is perhaps TRBD2 (5 bases). Trimming took off 5 bases at V and 2 bases at J, with 10 bases between the two ends. The CDR3 runs 13 residues.

The rearrangement joins TRBV7-2 to TRBJ2-5; TRBD2 is a possible D gene (5 bases). Germline lookup yields CDR1 SGHTA and CDR2 FQGNSA. V was shortened by 2 bases and J by 6 bases, with 13 bases between the two germline ends. There are 14 residues in the CDR3. This chain's CDR3 is CASSLRLAGQTQYF. The CDR3 bases are TGTGCCAGCAGCTTAAGGCTAGCCGGGCAGACCCAGTACTTC.

The chain uses TRBV7-9 and TRBJ1-5; the D is unclear. This CDR3 has 12 amino acids. V dropped 1 base and J dropped 7 bases, with 5 bases sitting between them. Germline V gene sequence: CDR1 SEHNR, CDR2 FQNEAQ (reference sequence). This CDR3 is CASSLERQPQHF. CDR3 nucleotides: TGTGCCAGCAGCTTAGAACGGCAGCCCCAGCATTTT.

This clone has only one observation. The gene calls are TRBV9 and TRBJ2-7; 8 positions match TRBD2. CDR1 is SGDLS, CDR2 YYNGEE, per germline. The CDR3 length is 16 residues. Trimming cost V 4 bases and J 0 bases; bases outside gene matches: 9. Here the CDR3 DNA reads TGTGCCAGCAGCTCCGTAGCGGGGCTAAGCTCCTACGAGCAGTACTTC. The encoded protein is CASSSVAGLSSYEQYF.

The J gene is TRBJ1-2, the V gene TRBV3-1 (or the pseudogene TRBV3-2); D not certain. Trimming removed 5 bases from V and 5 bases from J, with 21 bases in between. Germline CDR1 reads LGHDT; CDR2 reads YNNKEL (reference sequence). The CDR3 sequence is 16 residues long. The CDR3 reads CASSAPSSRRTYGYTF. DNA for the CDR3: TGTGCCAGCAGCGCCCCGAGCTCGCGTCGGACTTATGGCTACACCTTC.

This clone turned up a few times. The rearrangement joins TRBV5-1 to TRBJ1-4, with D maybe TRBD1 (6 bases). Germline CDR1 is SGHRS and CDR2 is YFSETQ. The CDR3 runs to 14 residues. The V end lost 2 bases, the J end lost 8 bases, and 13 bases lay between the germline ends. CDR3 in amino acids: CASSLQGMEEKLFF. The CDR3 DNA reads as TGCGCCAGCAGCTTACAGGGTATGGAGGAAAAACTGTTTTTT.

The rearrangement links TRBV10-3 to TRBJ2-7, with 7 bases matching TRBD1. This CDR3 contains 13 residues. Germline trimming cut 8 bases from V and 6 bases from J; bases unmatched to any gene: 10. Germline V gene sequence: CDR1 ENHRY, CDR2 SYGVKD. CDR3 amino acids: CAISPHRGSEQYF. The DNA of the CDR3 is TGTGCCATCTCCCCCCACAGGGGATCCGAGCAGTACTTC.

The chain joins TRBV3-1 (or the pseudogene TRBV3-2) to TRBJ1-3, with a tentative D call TRBD1 (5 bases). The CDR3 loop spans 15 amino acids. The V gene's germline CDR1 is LGHDT and CDR2 YNNKEL (reference sequence). Trimming shortened V by 2 bases and J by 4 bases, and 12 bases separated the two germline ends. The CDR3 region has the DNA TGTGCCAGCAGCCAAAGTAGGGGATGGGGAAACACCATATATTTT. As protein: CASSQSRGWGNTIYF.

This clone came up once. The V and J genes are TRBV11-3 and TRBJ1-2, with 10 positions matching TRBD1. V lost 5 bases and J lost 4; bases outside the gene matches: 7. The germline V gene has CDR1 SGHNT and CDR2 YENEEA. This CDR3 contains 15 residues. CDR3 nucleotides: TGTGCCAGCAGCCTGGGGACAGGGGACAGCTATGGCTACACCTTC. Protein sequence: CASSLGTGDSYGYTF.

The chain links TRBV29-1 to TRBJ1-3; no firm D call. Germline loops: CDR1 SQVTM, CDR2 ANQGSEA. Trimming cost V 3 bases and J 0 bases, with 6 bases left between them. This CDR3 has 13 amino acids. In DNA, the CDR3 is TGCAGCGTTGATGCAGGCTCTGGAAACACCATATATTTT. Translation: CSVDAGSGNTIYF.

The rearrangement joins TRBV18 to TRBJ1-6, with 10 positions matching TRBD1. Germline V lookup: CDR1 KGHSH, CDR2 LQKENI. With 1 base clipped from V and 10 bases from J, the junction kept 7 bases outside the gene matches. This CDR3 has 16 amino acids. CDR3: CASSPQKDRGDSPLHF. CDR3 DNA sequence: TGTGCCAGCTCACCACAGAAGGACAGGGGGGACTCACCCCTCCACTTT.

V gene TRBV2 combines with J gene TRBJ1-2; unclear D gene. The CDR3 contains 14 residues. From germline, CDR1 is SNHLY and CDR2 FYNNEI. V was trimmed by 6 bases and J by 4 bases, leaving 15 bases between them. CDR3 residues: CASREGGRVYGYTF. CDR3 sequence (DNA): TGTGCCAGCAGAGAGGGTGGCCGAGTCTATGGCTACACCTTC.